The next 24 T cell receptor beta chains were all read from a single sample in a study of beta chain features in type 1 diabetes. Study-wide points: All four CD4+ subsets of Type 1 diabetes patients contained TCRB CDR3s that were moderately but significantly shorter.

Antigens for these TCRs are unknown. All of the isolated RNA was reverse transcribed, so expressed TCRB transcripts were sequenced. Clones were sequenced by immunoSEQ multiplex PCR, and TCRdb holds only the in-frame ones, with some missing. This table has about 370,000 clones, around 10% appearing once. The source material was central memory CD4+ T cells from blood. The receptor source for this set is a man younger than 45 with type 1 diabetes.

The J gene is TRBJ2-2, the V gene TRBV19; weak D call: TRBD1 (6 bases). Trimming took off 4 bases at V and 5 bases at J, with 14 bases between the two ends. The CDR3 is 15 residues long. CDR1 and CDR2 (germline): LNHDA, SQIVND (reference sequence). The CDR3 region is CASSNGQFGTGELFF. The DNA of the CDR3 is TGTGCCAGTAGTAACGGACAGTTTGGTACCGGGGAGCTGTTTTTT.

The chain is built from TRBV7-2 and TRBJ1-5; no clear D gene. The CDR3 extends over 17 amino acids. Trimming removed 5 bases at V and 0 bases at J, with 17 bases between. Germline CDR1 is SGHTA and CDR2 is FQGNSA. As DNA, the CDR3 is TGTGCCAGCAGCCCGGCTATTACGGGCCATAGCAATCAGCCCCAGCATTTT. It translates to CASSPAITGHSNQPQHF.

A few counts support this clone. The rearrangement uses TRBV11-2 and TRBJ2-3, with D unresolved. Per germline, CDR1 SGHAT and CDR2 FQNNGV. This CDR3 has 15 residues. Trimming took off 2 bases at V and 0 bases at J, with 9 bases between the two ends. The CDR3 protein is CASSLLTPSTDTQYF. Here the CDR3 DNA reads TGTGCCAGCAGCTTACTGACGCCTAGCACAGATACGCAGTATTTT.

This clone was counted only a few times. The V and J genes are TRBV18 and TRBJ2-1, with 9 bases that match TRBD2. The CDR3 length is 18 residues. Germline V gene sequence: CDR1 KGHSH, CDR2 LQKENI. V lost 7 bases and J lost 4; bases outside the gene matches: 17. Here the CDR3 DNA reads TGTGCCAGCTTCACCACTTCTTCGGCGGGAGGGGTGTACAATGAGCAGTTCTTC. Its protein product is CASFTTSSAGGVYNEQFF.

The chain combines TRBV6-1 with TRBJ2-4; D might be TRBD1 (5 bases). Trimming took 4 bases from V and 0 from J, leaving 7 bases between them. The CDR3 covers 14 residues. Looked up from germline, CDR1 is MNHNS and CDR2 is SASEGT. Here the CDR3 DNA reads TGTGCCAGCAGTGTTACAGGAGCCAAAAACATTCAGTACTTC. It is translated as CASSVTGAKNIQYF.

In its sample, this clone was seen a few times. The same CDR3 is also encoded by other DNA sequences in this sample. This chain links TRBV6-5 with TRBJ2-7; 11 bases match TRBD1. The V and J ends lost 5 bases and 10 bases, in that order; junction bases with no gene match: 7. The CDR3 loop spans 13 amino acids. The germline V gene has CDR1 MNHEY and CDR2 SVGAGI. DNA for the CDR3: TGTGCCAGCAGTAGACCGGGACAGGGGGGTCAGTACTTC. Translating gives CASSRPGQGGQYF.

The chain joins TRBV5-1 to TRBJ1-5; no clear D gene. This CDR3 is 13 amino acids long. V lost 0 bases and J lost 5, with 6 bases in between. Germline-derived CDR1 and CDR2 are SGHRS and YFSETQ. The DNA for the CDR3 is TGCGCCAGCAGCTTGGACTGGGATCAGCCCCAGCATTTT. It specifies CASSLDWDQPQHF.

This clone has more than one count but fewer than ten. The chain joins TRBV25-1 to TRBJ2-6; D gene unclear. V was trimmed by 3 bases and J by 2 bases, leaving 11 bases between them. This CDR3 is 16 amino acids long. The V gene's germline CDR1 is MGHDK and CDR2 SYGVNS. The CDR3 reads CASSERRTAGANVLTF. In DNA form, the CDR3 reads TGTGCCAGCAGTGAGCGCCGGACGGCTGGGGCCAACGTCCTGACTTTC.

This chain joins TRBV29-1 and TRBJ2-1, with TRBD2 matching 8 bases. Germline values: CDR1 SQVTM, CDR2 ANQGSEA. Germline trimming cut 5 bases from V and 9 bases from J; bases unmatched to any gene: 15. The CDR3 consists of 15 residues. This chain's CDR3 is CSVRSRSGTEGEQFF. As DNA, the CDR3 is TGCAGCGTTAGGTCCCGTAGCGGGACTGAGGGTGAGCAGTTCTTC.

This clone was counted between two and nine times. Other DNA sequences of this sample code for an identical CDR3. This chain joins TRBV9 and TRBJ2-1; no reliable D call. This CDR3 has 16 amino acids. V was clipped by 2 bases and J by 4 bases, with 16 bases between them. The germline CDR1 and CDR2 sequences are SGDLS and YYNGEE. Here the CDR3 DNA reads TGTGCCAGCAGCGTCGGGTCTCCCCAAAGTTACAATGAGCAGTTCTTC. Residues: CASSVGSPQSYNEQFF.

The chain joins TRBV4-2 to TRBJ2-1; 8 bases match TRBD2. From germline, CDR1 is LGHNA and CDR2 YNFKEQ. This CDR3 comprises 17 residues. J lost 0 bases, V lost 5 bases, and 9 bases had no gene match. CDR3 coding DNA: TGTGCCAGCAGCTTCTTACTAGCGGCTAGCTCCTACAATGAGCAGTTCTTC. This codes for CASSFLLAASSYNEQFF.

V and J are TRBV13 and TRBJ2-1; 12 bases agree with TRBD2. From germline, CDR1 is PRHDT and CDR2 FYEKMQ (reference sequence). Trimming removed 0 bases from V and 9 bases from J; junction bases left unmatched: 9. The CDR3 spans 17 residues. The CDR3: CASSLGRLAGDQGEQFF. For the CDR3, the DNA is TGTGCCAGCAGCTTAGGCCGACTAGCGGGAGATCAAGGTGAGCAGTTCTTC.

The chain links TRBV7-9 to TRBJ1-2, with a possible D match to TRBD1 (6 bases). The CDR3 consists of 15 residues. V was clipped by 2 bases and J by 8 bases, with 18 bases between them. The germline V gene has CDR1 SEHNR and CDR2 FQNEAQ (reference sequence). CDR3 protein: CASSLNAGGVSGYTF. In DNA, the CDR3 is TGTGCCAGCAGCTTAAATGCCGGGGGCGTCAGCGGCTACACCTTC.

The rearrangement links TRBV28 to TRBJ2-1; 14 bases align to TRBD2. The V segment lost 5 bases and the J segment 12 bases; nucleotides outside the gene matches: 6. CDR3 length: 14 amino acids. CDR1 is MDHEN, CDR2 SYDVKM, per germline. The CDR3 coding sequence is TGTGCCAGCAGTCCCGAGACTAGCGGGAGGGGGCAGTTCTTC. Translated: CASSPETSGRGQFF.

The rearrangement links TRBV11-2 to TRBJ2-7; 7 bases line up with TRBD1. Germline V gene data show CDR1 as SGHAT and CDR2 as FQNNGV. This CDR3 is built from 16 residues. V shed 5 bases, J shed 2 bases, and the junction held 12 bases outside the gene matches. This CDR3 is CASSPLRRQGAYEQYF. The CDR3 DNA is TGTGCCAGCAGCCCCCTTCGACGTCAGGGGGCCTACGAGCAGTACTTC.

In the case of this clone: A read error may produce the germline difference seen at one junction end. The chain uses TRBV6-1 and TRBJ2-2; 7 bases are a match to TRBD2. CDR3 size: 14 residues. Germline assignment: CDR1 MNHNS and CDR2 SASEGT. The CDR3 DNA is TGTGCCAGCACCGGAGCCCTTTCTGGGGGGGATCTGTTTTTT. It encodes CASTGALSGGDLFF.

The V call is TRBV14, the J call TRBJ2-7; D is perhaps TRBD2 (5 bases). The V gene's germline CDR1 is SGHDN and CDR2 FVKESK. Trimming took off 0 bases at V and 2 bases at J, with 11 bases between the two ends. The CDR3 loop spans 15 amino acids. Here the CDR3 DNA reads TGTGCCAGCAGCCAAGAACGAGGGTTCACCTACGAGCAGTACTTC. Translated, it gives CASSQERGFTYEQYF.

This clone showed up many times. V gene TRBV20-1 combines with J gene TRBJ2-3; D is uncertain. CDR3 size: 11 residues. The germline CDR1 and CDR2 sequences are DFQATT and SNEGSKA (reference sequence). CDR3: CSRPLGDTQYF. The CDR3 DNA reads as TGCAGCCGACCCTTGGGCGATACGCAGTATTTT.

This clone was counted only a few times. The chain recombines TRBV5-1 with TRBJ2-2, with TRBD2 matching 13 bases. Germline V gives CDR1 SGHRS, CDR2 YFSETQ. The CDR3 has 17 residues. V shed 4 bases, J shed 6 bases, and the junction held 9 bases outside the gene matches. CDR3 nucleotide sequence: TGCGCCAGCAGCACCGGACTAGCGGGAGTAGTGTCCGGGGAGCTGTTTTTT. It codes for CASSTGLAGVVSGELFF.

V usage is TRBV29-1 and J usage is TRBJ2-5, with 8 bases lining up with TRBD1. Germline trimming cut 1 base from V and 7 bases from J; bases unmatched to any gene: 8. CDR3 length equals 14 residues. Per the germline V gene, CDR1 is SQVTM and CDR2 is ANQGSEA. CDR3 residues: CSVEGQGPRGTQYF. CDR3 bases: TGCAGCGTTGAAGGACAGGGGCCAAGGGGGACCCAGTACTTC.

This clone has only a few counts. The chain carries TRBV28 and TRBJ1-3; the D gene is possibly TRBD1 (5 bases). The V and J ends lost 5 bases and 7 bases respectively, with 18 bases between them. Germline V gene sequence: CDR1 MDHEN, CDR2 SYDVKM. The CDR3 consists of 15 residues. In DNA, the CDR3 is TGTGCCAGCAGTACCGGGGCATTGGGGTACAACACCATATATTTT. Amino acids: CASSTGALGYNTIYF.

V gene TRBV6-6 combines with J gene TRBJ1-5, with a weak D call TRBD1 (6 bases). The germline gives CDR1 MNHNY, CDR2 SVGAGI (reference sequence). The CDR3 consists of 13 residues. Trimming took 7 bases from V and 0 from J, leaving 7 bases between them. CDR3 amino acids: CASKGDSNQPQHF. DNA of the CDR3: TGTGCCAGCAAGGGGGATAGCAATCAGCCCCAGCATTTT.

The CDR3 sequence is CASSRRDEEKLFF. Written as DNA, the CDR3 is TGTGCCAGCAGCCGGAGGGATGAAGAAAAACTGTTTTTT. V and J are TRBV28 and TRBJ1-4; D gene ambiguous. The CDR3 is 13 residues long. Trimming took off 6 bases at V and 8 bases at J, with 13 bases between the two ends. From germline, CDR1 is MDHEN and CDR2 SYDVKM.

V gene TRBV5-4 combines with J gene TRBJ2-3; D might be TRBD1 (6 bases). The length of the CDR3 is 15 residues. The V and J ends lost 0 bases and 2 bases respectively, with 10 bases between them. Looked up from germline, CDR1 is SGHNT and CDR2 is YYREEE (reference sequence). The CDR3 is CASSLGGGATDTQYF. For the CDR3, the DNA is TGTGCCAGCAGCTTGGGTGGGGGCGCCACAGATACGCAGTATTTT. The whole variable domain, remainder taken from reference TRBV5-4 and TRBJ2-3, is ETGVTQSPTHLIKTRGQQVTLRCSSQSGHNTVSWYQQALGQGPQFIFQYYREEENGRGNFPPRFSGLQFPNYSSELNVNALELDDSALYLCASSLGGGATDTQYFGPGTRLTVL.